The 5 T cell receptor beta chains listed next were all sequenced from one sample in a study of cytomegalovirus exposure and HLA in healthy donors. The PCR made use of 60 Vbeta and 13 Jbeta primers. Generated by immunoSEQ multiplex PCR, the TCRdb table keeps only in-frame clones and is missing some. The data contain about 59,000 clones, 80% of them singletons. Sequenced material: PBMCs. The receptor source for this set is a woman in her thirties or forties in good health and CMV-seronegative.

The rearrangement links TRBV4-3 to TRBJ2-2, with D possibly TRBD1 on 5 matching bases. From germline, CDR1 is LGHNA and CDR2 YSLEER. Trimming stripped 4 bases from V and 1 base from J, with 13 bases between. CDR3 length: 16 amino acids. DNA for the CDR3: TGCGCCAGCAGCCCCCAGGGAATGAAGAACACCGGGGAGCTGTTTTTT. This codes for CASSPQGMKNTGELFF.

The chain has TRBV19 and TRBJ1-2; D remains unclear. The CDR3 has 15 residues. Trimming took off 2 bases at V and 6 bases at J, with 16 bases between the two ends. Germline CDR1 reads LNHDA; CDR2 reads SQIVND (reference sequence). The CDR3 reads CASSISGGSLNGYTF. The CDR3 nucleotides read TGTGCCAGTAGTATAAGTGGAGGGTCGCTGAATGGCTACACCTTC. Looking up the rest from reference TRBV19 and TRBJ1-2 gives the full variable domain: DGGITQSPKYLFRKEGQNVTLSCEQNLNHDAMYWYRQDPGQGLRLIYYSQIVNDFQKGDIAEGYSVSREKKESFPLTVTSAQKNPTAFYLCASSISGGSLNGYTFGSGTRLTVV.

CDR3 sequence reads: CASSIPRSVRGYTF. CDR3 in DNA: TGTGCCAGTAGTATCCCTCGGAGTGTACGAGGCTACACCTTC. V usage is TRBV19 and J usage is TRBJ1-2; D uncertain. The CDR3 runs 14 residues. The V end lost 3 bases, the J end lost 8 bases, and 16 bases lay between the germline ends. CDR1 is LNHDA and CDR2 is SQIVND in the germline V gene (reference sequence).

The chain has TRBV28 and TRBJ2-1; 8 bases are shared with TRBD2. The CDR3 is made up of 15 amino acids. The germline CDR1 and CDR2 sequences are MDHEN and SYDVKM. V shed 3 bases, J shed 9 bases, and the junction held 10 bases outside the gene matches. The CDR3 sequence is CASSLSLAGGSEQFF. DNA for the CDR3: TGTGCCAGCAGTTTGAGCCTAGCGGGTGGGAGTGAGCAGTTCTTC.

The V call is TRBV19, the J call TRBJ1-1, with a tentative D call TRBD1 (6 bases). Germline-derived CDR1 and CDR2 are LNHDA and SQIVND (reference sequence). CDR3 length: 15 amino acids. V shed 1 base and J shed 1 base, with 10 bases lying between them. CDR3 nucleotide sequence: TGTGCCAGTAGTATAGCGGACAGAACGAACACTGAAGCTTTCTTT. Its protein product is CASSIADRTNTEAFF.